The source of this TCR beta chain is a study of CD8 T cells in Susac syndrome. Overall study context: When blood was drawn, patients with Susac syndrome were on intravenous immunoglobulin alone, on corticosteroids, or therapy-naive.

Reverse transcription used about 0.45 to 1 ug RNA and random hexamers. Multiplex immunoSEQ PCR targeted 54 Vbeta and 13 Jbeta TCR beta segments. Via MiXCR, TCRdb re-called the immunoSEQ multiplex PCR reads, giving one row per CDR3 protein. In the table there are around 200,000 distinct CDR3 sequences, over 90% of which are singletons. V shed 7 bases and J shed 0 bases, with 9 bases lying between them. Germline values: CDR1 SQVTM, CDR2 ANQGSEA. This CDR3 is 12 amino acids long. This sequence was found in a human donor with Susac syndrome. Source material: CD4+ T cells from PBMCs. The chain combines TRBV29-1 with TRBJ1-1; perhaps TRBD1 as D (6 bases). The CDR3 loop reads CSAEGVNTEAFF. For the CDR3, the DNA is TGCAGCGCCGAGGGGGTGAACACTGAAGCTTTCTTT.